These T cell receptor beta chains were read from a single sample in a study of metastatic and nonmetastatic thyroid tumors. TCRdb reprocessed the PCR reads using MiXCR. The repertoire holds over 25,000 clones, with about a tenth as singletons. The sample taken for sequencing was blood. These receptors were collected from a female donor with papillary thyroid cancer or a benign thyroid nodule (not recorded which). Some clones in this sample may be carry-over from other donors' samples. CDR3s include the opening cysteine and the closing phenylalanine or tryptophan. D genes are given only for firm matches. Clone size is shown for a subset of rows, as once, few, many or a class of expanded clone.

j_call v_call d_call clone_size cdr3_nt cdr3_aa
TRBJ1-5 TRBV11-2 . . TGTGCCAGCAGCTTAGACCCCCCATGGAATTGGGGACACTATAGCAATCAGCCCCAGCATTTT CASSLDPPWNWGHYSNQPQHF
TRBJ1-4 TRBV11-2 . many TGTGCCAGCAGCCACGGGGCCCTTAATGAAAAACTGTTTTTT CASSHGALNEKLFF
TRBJ2-2 TRBV6-1 . . TGTGCCAGCGAGCCTTCGACAGGACGGAACACCGGGGAGCTGTTTTTT CASEPSTGRNTGELFF
TRBJ1-2 TRBV20-1 . many TGCAGTGCTAGTACGCAGGGGAACTATGGCTACACCTTC CSASTQGNYGYTF
TRBJ1-4 TRBV20-1 . many TGCAGTGCTAGGTTCCTAGTCCCGAATGAAAAACTGTTTTTT CSARFLVPNEKLFF
TRBJ1-1 TRBV30 . many TGTGCCTGGAGGAACACTGAAGCTTTCTTT CAWRNTEAFF
TRBJ2-1 TRBV27 TRBD2 . TGTGCCAGCAGTCCGGGGACTAGCCTATACTATGAGCAGTTCTTC CASSPGTSLYYEQFF
TRBJ1-6 TRBV7-2 . many TGTGCCAGCAGTCAATATAATTCACCCCTCCACTTT CASSQYNSPLHF
TRBJ2-5 TRBV12-5 TRBD2 many TGTGCTAGTGGTTTATCGGGAGGAGTAGAGACCCAGTACTTC CASGLSGGVETQYF
TRBJ2-7 TRBV11-3 TRBD1 many TGTGCCAGCAGCCCCCGGACAGGGGTGAGCTACGAGCAGTACTTC CASSPRTGVSYEQYF
TRBJ1-2 TRBV6-5 . many TGTGCCAGCAGTTACTCAGCGGGAAACTATGGCTACACCTTC CASSYSAGNYGYTF
TRBJ1-3 TRBV28 . few TGTGCCAGCAGTTTGGGTACTACTGGAAACACCATATATTTT CASSLGTTGNTIYF
TRBJ2-3 TRBV6-1 . few TGTGCCAGCAGCCGCCCGGGGTGGGGCACAGATACGCAGTATTTT CASSRPGWGTDTQYF
TRBJ2-6 TRBV10-3 TRBD1 many TGTGCCATCAGTGGGACAGGGGGCGGGGGAAGCTCTGGGGCCAACGTCCTGACTTTC CAISGTGGGGSSGANVLTF
TRBJ2-2 TRBV10-3 . many TGTGCCATCTCCGCTAGGACAACCAACACCGGGGAGCTGTTTTTT CAISARTTNTGELFF
TRBJ1-5 TRBV19 TRBD1 many TGTGCCAGTAGTATAGAGGGACAGCCTAGCAATCAGCCCCAGCATTTT CASSIEGQPSNQPQHF
TRBJ2-1 TRBV5-4 TRBD2 many TGTGCCAGCAGTAATACGGGAGGGCGCCAGTTCTTC CASSNTGGRQFF
TRBJ2-3 TRBV9 . many TGTGCCAGCAGCGCTTCAAAAGATACGCAGTATTTT CASSASKDTQYF
TRBJ2-1 TRBV6-2/TRBV6-3 . medium-sized TGTGCCAGCAGTTACTCCGACAGCTACAATGAGCAGTTCTTC CASSYSDSYNEQFF
TRBJ2-2 TRBV27 TRBD2 many TGTGCCAGCAGTTCACCGGGACTAGGAATAGGGGAGCTGTTTTTT CASSSPGLGIGELFF
TRBJ2-7 TRBV7-3 TRBD2 . TGTGCCAGCAGCTTGGGGACTAGCGGTACGGGGCAGTACTTC CASSLGTSGTGQYF
TRBJ2-7 TRBV30 . few TGTGCCTGGACAAGCGGACAGACCTACGAGCAGTACTTC CAWTSGQTYEQYF
TRBJ2-7 TRBV4-1 TRBD2 many TGCGCCAGCAGCCAAGAGGGACTAGCTGTCAACGAGCAGTACTTC CASSQEGLAVNEQYF
TRBJ2-2 TRBV20-1 TRBD1 many TGCAGTGCTCCGGGGACAGCTCCTAAGGGTAATCATGCCGGGGAGCTGTTTTTT CSAPGTAPKGNHAGELFF
TRBJ2-3 TRBV20-1 TRBD2 many TGCAGTGCTACCCCTCCAGCGGGGTCCCCAGATACGCAGTATTTT CSATPPAGSPDTQYF
TRBJ2-2 TRBV10-1 TRBD2 medium-sized TGCGCCAGCAGTGATCAGGGAGGGACCGGGGAGCTGTTTTTT CASSDQGGTGELFF
TRBJ1-1 TRBV11-2 TRBD1 . TGTGCCAGCAGCATTGGGACAGGGCTAGGGAACACTGAAGCTTTCTTT CASSIGTGLGNTEAFF
TRBJ1-5 TRBV9 TRBD1 many TGTGCCAGCGGCCAGGGGGCCGATCAGCCCCAGCATTTT CASGQGADQPQHF
TRBJ1-2 TRBV28 . many TGTGCCAGCAGTTTACGGACATCTTCTAACTATGGCTACACCTTC CASSLRTSSNYGYTF
TRBJ2-1 TRBV13 . . TGTGCCAGCAGGCGCGGCGGGGCCCTCCTTAATGAGCAGTTCTTC CASRRGGALLNEQFF
TRBJ2-1 TRBV2 . . TGTGCCAGCAGTGAGGATGGACTCGACAATGAGCAGTTCTTC CASSEDGLDNEQFF
TRBJ2-7 TRBV14 TRBD1 many TGTGCCAGCAGCACCGGGACAGGGAGAGCGGGGTACGAGCAGTACTTC CASSTGTGRAGYEQYF
TRBJ2-1 TRBV19 TRBD2 many TGTGCCAGTAGTTCCCTAGCGGGAGAACAGTTCTTC CASSSLAGEQFF
TRBJ2-5 TRBV9 . many TGTGCCAGCAGCGGGAGGTGGGGGGAGACCCAGTACTTC CASSGRWGETQYF
TRBJ1-6 TRBV20-1 TRBD1 many TGCAGTGCTAGAGATCGGCGAAGGGGGCTGGATAATTCACCCCTCCACTTT CSARDRRRGLDNSPLHF
TRBJ2-7 TRBV7-9 . many TGTGCCAGCAGCGTCTACAGGGATCGAGGCGAGCAGTACTTC CASSVYRDRGEQYF
TRBJ2-3 TRBV5-6 TRBD1 . TGTGCCAGCAGCGTCGACAGGGGGATAAGCACAGATACGCAGTATTTT CASSVDRGISTDTQYF
TRBJ1-2 TRBV3-1 TRBD1 many TGTGCCAGCAGCCACCGGGACAGGGATAACTATGGCTACACCTTC CASSHRDRDNYGYTF
TRBJ2-4 TRBV12-3/TRBV12-4 . . TGTGCCAGCAGTTTCGGCGGGAAAAACATTCAGTACTTC CASSFGGKNIQYF
TRBJ2-7 TRBV5-1 TRBD2 . TGCGCCAGCAGCCACTCCGAGCGGGGCGAGCAGTACTTC CASSHSERGEQYF
TRBJ1-2 TRBV6-4 TRBD1 many TGTGCCAGCAGTGAGGCGCGACAGGGGGCCAACTATGGCTACACCTTC CASSEARQGANYGYTF
TRBJ2-2 TRBV6-2/TRBV6-3 . medium-sized TGTGCCAGCAGTTACAAGGGTGGGACCGGGGAGCTGTTTTTT CASSYKGGTGELFF
TRBJ2-7 TRBV6-6 . few TGTGCCAGCAGTTCTCAGGAATCCTACGAGCAGTACTTC CASSSQESYEQYF
TRBJ2-7 TRBV10-2 . many TGCGCCAGCAGTTCCGGGACCAGCTACGAGCAGTACTTC CASSSGTSYEQYF
TRBJ2-3 TRBV12-3/TRBV12-4 TRBD2 . TGTGCCAGCAGTTTCGCGCTAGCGGATAACACAGATACGCAGTATTTT CASSFALADNTDTQYF
TRBJ1-6 TRBV29-1 TRBD1 . TGCAGCGTTAACAGGGGTGGTCATTCACCCCTCCACTTT CSVNRGGHSPLHF
TRBJ2-2 TRBV11-3 . once TGTGCCAGCACCGGGGGGCTGTCTTTT CASTGGLSF
TRBJ1-2 TRBV20-1 . . TGCAGTGCGAGACGGGATCTTTCCTATGGCTACACCTTC CSARRDLSYGYTF
TRBJ2-1 TRBV6-1 . many TGTGCCAGCAGTGTTCTCTCCTACAATGAGCAGTTCTTC CASSVLSYNEQFF
TRBJ2-7 TRBV11-2 TRBD2 many TGTGCCAGCAGCCTTAGTGGACTAGCGGGAGGACACGAGCAGTACTTC CASSLSGLAGGHEQYF
TRBJ1-5 TRBV12-3/TRBV12-4 . many TGTGCCAGCAGTTTACGAGGGCATCAGCCCCAGCATTTT CASSLRGHQPQHF
TRBJ1-5 TRBV7-2 . many TGTGCCAGCAGCTTAGTGGCAGGGGTAAATCAGCCCCAGCATTTT CASSLVAGVNQPQHF
TRBJ2-7 TRBV7-2 . many TGTGCCAGCAGACTCATAGGAGGAGGGATCGACGAGCAGTACTTC CASRLIGGGIDEQYF
TRBJ2-1 TRBV29-1 TRBD2 many TGCAGCGTTACTCTAGCGGGAGTAGGGAATGAGCAGTTCTTC CSVTLAGVGNEQFF
TRBJ1-2 TRBV27 TRBD1 many TGTGCCAGCGGATCCGACACCACAGGGGGCGGCTACACCTTC CASGSDTTGGGYTF
TRBJ1-5 TRBV20-1 TRBD1 many TGCAGTGCTAGAGGACAGGGAGGGCAGCCCCAGCATTTT CSARGQGGQPQHF
TRBJ1-6 TRBV11-1 TRBD1 . TGTGCCAGCAGTCGCGGATCGGGACAGGGGTACAATAATTCACCCCTCCACTTT CASSRGSGQGYNNSPLHF